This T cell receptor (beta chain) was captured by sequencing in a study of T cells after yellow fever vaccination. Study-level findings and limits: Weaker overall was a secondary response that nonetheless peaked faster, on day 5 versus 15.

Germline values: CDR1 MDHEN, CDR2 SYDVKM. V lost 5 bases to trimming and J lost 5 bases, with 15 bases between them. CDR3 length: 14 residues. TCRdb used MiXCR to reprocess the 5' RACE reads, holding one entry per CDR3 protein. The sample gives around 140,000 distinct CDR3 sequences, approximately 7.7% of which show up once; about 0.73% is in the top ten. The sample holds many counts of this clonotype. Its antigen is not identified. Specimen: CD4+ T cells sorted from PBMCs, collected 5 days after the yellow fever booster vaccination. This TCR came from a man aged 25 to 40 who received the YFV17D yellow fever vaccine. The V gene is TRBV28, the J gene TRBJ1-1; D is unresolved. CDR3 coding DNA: TGTGCCAGCAGTACCCGAGGAGGGCGAACTGAAGCTTTCTTT. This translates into CASSTRGGRTEAFF. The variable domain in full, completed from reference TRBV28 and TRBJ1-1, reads DVKVTQSSRYLVKRTGEKVFLECVQDMDHENMFWYRQDPGLGLRLIYFSYDVKMKEKGDIPEGYSVSREKKERFSLILESASTNQTSMYLCASSTRGGRTEAFFGQGTRLTVV.